This T cell receptor (beta chain) was profiled in a study of blood T cell repertoires in COVID-19. Looking at the study overall: Whether acute or convalescent, the COVID-19 samples came from the United States, Italy and Spain. Sources were T cells, B-cell-depleted T cells, or PBMCs; the material itself was cDNA or gDNA.

The authors' processing: Estimation of nucleated cell counts relied on the amplification of reference gene primers. Profiling relied on immunoSEQ multiplex PCR, and the TCRdb table lists in-frame clones only, not all of them. That table is the source of V, J and clone size, and D and trimming were worked out from the DNA. The repertoire has 90,000 to 150,000 clones, more than 60% of them found once; the top ten carry 2.5%. This CDR3 contains 14 residues. From germline, CDR1 is SGHRS and CDR2 YFSETQ. V lost 4 bases and J lost 5; bases outside the gene matches: 6. Sequenced input: peripheral blood. The clonotype originates from a man in his forties or fifties with acute or convalescent COVID-19. This sequence joins TRBV5-1 and TRBJ2-5; 9 bases align to TRBD1. CDR3 in amino acids: CASSVQGAGETQYF. CDR3 nucleotide sequence: TGCGCCAGCAGCGTACAGGGGGCAGGGGAGACCCAGTACTTC.